This record looks at one T cell receptor beta chain sequence and its context. No antigen is known for it. The CDR3 spans 12 residues. The V and J ends lost 4 bases and 7 bases respectively, with 11 bases between them. From germline, CDR1 is SGHRS and CDR2 YFSETQ. The data were obtained in a study of graft-versus-host responses after intestinal transplantation. Study overall: Every one of the recipients received anti-thymocyte globulin induction and afterwards took tacrolimus and steroids for three to four years. The study's findings and limits: Some patients had graft-donor T cell macrochimerism. In their allografts, the ratios of graft-versus-host to host-versus-graft T cell clones were high.

The data were produced by immunoSEQ multiplex PCR, yet TCRdb's version contains in-frame clones alone and is incomplete. This table holds over 100,000 clones, approximately 95% found once. Source: unstimulated CD4+ T cells sorted from spleen or lymph node cells, taken before intestinal transplant. The origin of this receptor is a human donor who received an intestinal transplant. The chain is built from TRBV5-1 and TRBJ1-1; D gene uncertain. The DNA of the CDR3 is TGCGCCAGCAGCGTCGAAGGAGGTGAAGCTTTCTTT. Protein product: CASSVEGGEAFF.